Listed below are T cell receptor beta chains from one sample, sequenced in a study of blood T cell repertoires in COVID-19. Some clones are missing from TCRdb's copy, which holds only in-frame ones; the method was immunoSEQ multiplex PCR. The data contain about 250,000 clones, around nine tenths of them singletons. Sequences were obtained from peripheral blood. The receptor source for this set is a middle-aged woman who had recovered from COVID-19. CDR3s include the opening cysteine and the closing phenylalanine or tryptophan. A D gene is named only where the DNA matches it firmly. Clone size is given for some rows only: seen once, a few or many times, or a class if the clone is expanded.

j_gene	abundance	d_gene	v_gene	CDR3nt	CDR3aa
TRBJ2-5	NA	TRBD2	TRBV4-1	TGCGCCAGCAGCCGATTACACGGGGGGGCAGGGGAGACCCAGTACTTC	CASSRLHGGAGETQYF
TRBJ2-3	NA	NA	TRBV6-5	TGTGCCAGCAGTTACTCGAATGTCGGGGTCACAGATACGCAGTATTTT	CASSYSNVGVTDTQYF
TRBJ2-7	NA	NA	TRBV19	TGTGCCAGTAGTCCCCGACAGGAGGCATACGAGCAGTACTTC	CASSPRQEAYEQYF
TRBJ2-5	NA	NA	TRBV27	TGTGCCAGCAGTTTCGACTACGCAAGGAAAGAGACCCAGTACTTC	CASSFDYARKETQYF
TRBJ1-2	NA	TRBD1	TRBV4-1	TGCGCCAGCAGCCGACAGGGGGTCAACTATGGCTACACCTTC	CASSRQGVNYGYTF
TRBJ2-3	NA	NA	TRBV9	TGTGCCAGCAGCGTAGCTACTTGGACAGATACGCAGTATTTT	CASSVATWTDTQYF
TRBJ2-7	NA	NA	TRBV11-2	TGTGCCAGCAGCTCTCCCTACGAGCAGTACTTC	CASSSPYEQYF
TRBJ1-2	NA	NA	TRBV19	TGTGCCAGTACCAACCAGGGGACGGGCGGTTATTATGGCTACACCTTC	CASTNQGTGGYYGYTF
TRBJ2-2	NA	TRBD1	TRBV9	TGTGCCAGCAGCGTAAGGGGACAGGGGATCGGGCCCGGGGAGCTGTTTTTT	CASSVRGQGIGPGELFF
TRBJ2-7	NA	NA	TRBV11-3	TGTGCCAGCAGCCTTCAGGGGAGCTTGGCCGAGCAGTACTTC	CASSLQGSLAEQYF
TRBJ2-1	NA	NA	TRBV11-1	TGTGCCAGCACCCCGGGGCCAGAGGGGGTCAGTGAGCAGTTCTTC	CASTPGPEGVSEQFF
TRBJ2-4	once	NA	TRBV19	TGTGCCAGTAGTATAATCCCCAGACCAGGAATAGCCAAAAACATTCAGTACTTC	CASSIIPRPGIAKNIQYF
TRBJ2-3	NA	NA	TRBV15	TGTGCCACCAGCAGAGACCGTGGCGATACGCAGTATTTT	CATSRDRGDTQYF
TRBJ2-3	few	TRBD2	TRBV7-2	TGTGCCAGCAGCCCGACCGGGACTAGCCTTACGCAGTATTTT	CASSPTGTSLTQYF
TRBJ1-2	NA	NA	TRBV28	TGTGCCAGCAGTTTGCTGGACTTCTATGGCTACACCTTC	CASSLLDFYGYTF
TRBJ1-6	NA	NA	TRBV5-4	TGTGCCAGCAGCACCCGGGATCCTTCCTCCTATAATTCACCCCTCCACTTT	CASSTRDPSSYNSPLHF
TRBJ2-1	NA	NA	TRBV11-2	TGTGCCAGCAGCTTATGGGGCAGCTTCTACAATGAGCAGTTCTTC	CASSLWGSFYNEQFF
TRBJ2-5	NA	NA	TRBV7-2	TGTGCCAGCAGCTCCTCGGCAGGGGAAGAGACCCAGTACTTC	CASSSSAGEETQYF
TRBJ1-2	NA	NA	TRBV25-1	TGTGCCAGCAGTCGTGGGGCTCGTGGACAGAGAATTAACTATGGCTACACCTTC	CASSRGARGQRINYGYTF
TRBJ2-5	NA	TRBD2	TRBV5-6	TGTGCCAGCAGCTCTAGCGGGGGGGCGAAGGAGACCCAGTACTTC	CASSSSGGAKETQYF
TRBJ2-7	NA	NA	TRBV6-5	TGTGCCAGCAGATTTAGCGGAACATCCTACGAGCAGTACTTC	CASRFSGTSYEQYF
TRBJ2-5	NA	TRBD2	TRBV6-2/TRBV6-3	TGTGCCAGCAGTTACTTCGGTAGTAGCGGGGGGTTCGAGACCCAGTACTTC	CASSYFGSSGGFETQYF
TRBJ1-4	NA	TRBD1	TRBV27	TGTGCCAGCAGTCCCTCAGGGGGCGGCACTAATGAAAAACTGTTTTTT	CASSPSGGGTNEKLFF
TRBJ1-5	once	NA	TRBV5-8	TGTGCCAGCAGCTTGGTGCAGGCCTTTAGCAATCAGCCCCAGCATTTT	CASSLVQAFSNQPQHF
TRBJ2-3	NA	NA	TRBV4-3	TGCGCCAGCAGCCAAGCTCCGGACTCAGCCGCAGATACGCAGTATTTT	CASSQAPDSAADTQYF
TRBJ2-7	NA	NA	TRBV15	TGTGCCACCAGCAACATAGGGGCAGATACCTACGAGCAGTACTTC	CATSNIGADTYEQYF
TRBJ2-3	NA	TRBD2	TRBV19	TGTGCCAGTAGTATTTTGGGGGGGGGCACAGATACGCAGTATTTT	CASSILGGGTDTQYF
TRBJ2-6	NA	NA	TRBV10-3	TGTGCCATCAGTGATGGGAGCGGAAAAAGCTCTGGGGCCAACGTCCTGACTTTC	CAISDGSGKSSGANVLTF
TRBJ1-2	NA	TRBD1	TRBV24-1	TGTGCCACCAGTGAATCCGGAGGGACAGGGATTCTCTATGGCTACACCTTC	CATSESGGTGILYGYTF
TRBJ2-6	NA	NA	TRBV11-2	TGTGCCAGCAACAAATTCTATACAGGGAGCTCTGGGGCCAACGTCCTGACTTTC	CASNKFYTGSSGANVLTF
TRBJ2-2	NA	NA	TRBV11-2	TGTGCCAGCAGCCCACGCTCCCTACGGCGACAGACCGGGGAGCTGTTTTTT	CASSPRSLRRQTGELFF
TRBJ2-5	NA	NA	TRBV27	TGTGCCAGCAGTTTAAGGTTAACGGAGGGATTAGGGACCCAGTACTTC	CASSLRLTEGLGTQYF
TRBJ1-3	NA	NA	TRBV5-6	TGTGCCAGCAGCTCTTCCCCTGCAGGGCGCTCTGGAAACACCATATATTTT	CASSSSPAGRSGNTIYF
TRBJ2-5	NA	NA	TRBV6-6	TGTGCCAGCAGTCCTCAAGCGTTAGGGGCGCCTGGAGAGACCCAGTACTTC	CASSPQALGAPGETQYF
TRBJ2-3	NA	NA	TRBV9	TGTGCCAGCAGCCCTCAGGGAGGGGGGACAGATACGCAGTATTTT	CASSPQGGGTDTQYF
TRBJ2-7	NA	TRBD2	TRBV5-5	TGTGCCAGCAGCTTGGGACTAGCGGATTACGAGCAGTACTTC	CASSLGLADYEQYF
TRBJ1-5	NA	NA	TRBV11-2	TGTGCCAGCAGCTTAGGGGCAGAGCAGCCCCAGCATTTT	CASSLGAEQPQHF
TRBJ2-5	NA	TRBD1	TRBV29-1	TGCAGCGTTCAGGGGGTGACAGAAGAGACCCAGTACTTC	CSVQGVTEETQYF
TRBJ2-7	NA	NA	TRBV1	TGCACCAGCAGCCCCCGTAGGCGGGGTGGGCCTCCTAGCTCCTACGAGCAGTACTTC	CTSSPRRRGGPPSSYEQYF
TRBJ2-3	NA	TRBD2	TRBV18	TGTGCCACCTCACCCCTTAGCGGGGCGCGCACAGATACGCAGTATTTT	CATSPLSGARTDTQYF
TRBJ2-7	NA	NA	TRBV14	TGTGCCAGCAGCCGCGGTGGCAGAGCCTACGAGCAGTACTTC	CASSRGGRAYEQYF
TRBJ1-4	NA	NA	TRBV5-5	TGTGCCAGCAGCTTGGACGGTGGTAGTTATGAAAAACTGTTTTTT	CASSLDGGSYEKLFF
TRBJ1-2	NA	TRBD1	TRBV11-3	TGTGCCAGCAGCTTAGAAGGGGGCTTTCGATCCGCGTCCAGTGGTGGCTACACCTTC	CASSLEGGFRSASSGGYTF
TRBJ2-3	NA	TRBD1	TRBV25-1	TGTGCCAGCGCCGGGACAGGGTCCGGGGATACGCAGTATTTT	CASAGTGSGDTQYF
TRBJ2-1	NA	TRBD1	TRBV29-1	TGCAGCGTCGGACAGGCCCTGAACTACAATGAGCAGTTCTTC	CSVGQALNYNEQFF
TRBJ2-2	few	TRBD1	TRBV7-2	TGTGCCAGCAGCTCGGACAGGGTTGGGGAGCTGTTTTTT	CASSSDRVGELFF
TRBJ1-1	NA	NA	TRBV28	TGTGCCAGCAGTTTAATAGGGGGGGCTACGAACACTGAAGCTTTCTTT	CASSLIGGATNTEAFF
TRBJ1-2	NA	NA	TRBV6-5	TGTGCCAGCAGTACTTATCCGGGACACAACTATGGCTACACCTTC	CASSTYPGHNYGYTF
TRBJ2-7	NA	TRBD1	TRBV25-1	TGTGCCAGCAGTGGGGGGACAGGGGACATGGCGGAGCAGTACTTC	CASSGGTGDMAEQYF
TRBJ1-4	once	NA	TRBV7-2	TGTGCCAGCAGCTTAGTATTCGGGGGGGGTGAAAAACTGTTTTTT	CASSLVFGGGEKLFF
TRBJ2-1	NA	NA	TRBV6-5	TGTGCCAGCAGACGGGGACTTGATGAGCAGTTCTTC	CASRRGLDEQFF
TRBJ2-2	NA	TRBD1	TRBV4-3	TGCGCCAGCAGGCTACAGGGGGCTATCACCGGGGAGCTGTTTTTT	CASRLQGAITGELFF
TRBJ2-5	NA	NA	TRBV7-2	TGTGCCAGCAGCTTGGGCAGTCCCCAAGAGACCCAGTACTTC	CASSLGSPQETQYF
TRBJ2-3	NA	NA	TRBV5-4	TGTGCCAGCACTCCGCGCAGCTCCGGGGATACGCAGTATTTT	CASTPRSSGDTQYF
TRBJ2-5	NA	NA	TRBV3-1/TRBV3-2	TGTGCCAGCAGCCAACGCGGAACTCAAGAGACCCAGTACTTC	CASSQRGTQETQYF
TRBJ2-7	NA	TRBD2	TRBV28	TGTGCCAGCAGACCGACTAGCGGGGCTCTCTACGAGCAGTACTTC	CASRPTSGALYEQYF
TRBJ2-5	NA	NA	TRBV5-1	TGCGCCAGCAGTTATCGGACGGGACACGGGGAGACCCAGTACTTC	CASSYRTGHGETQYF
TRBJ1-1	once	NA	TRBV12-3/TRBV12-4	TGTGCCAGCAGCCCTCCGGGGGGCACTGAAGCTTTCTTT	CASSPPGGTEAFF
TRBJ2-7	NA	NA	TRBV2	TGTGCCAGCAGTGAACCGGTAGCCTACGAGCAGTACTTC	CASSEPVAYEQYF
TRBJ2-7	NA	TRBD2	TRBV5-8	TGTGCCAGCAGCTCCTATATTGGACTAGCGGGTTCCTACGAGCAGTACTTC	CASSSYIGLAGSYEQYF